Following are 26 T cell receptor beta chains from one sample sequenced in a study of T cell responses to AZD1222 COVID-19 vaccine. This table comes from immunoSEQ multiplex PCR, and its TCRdb copy is limited to in-frame clones, with some not included. Of some 42,000 clones in the sample, approximately 80% were seen once. The source was peripheral blood, collected 28 days after the second AZD1222 dose. These receptor sequences come from an adult who received the AZD1222 COVID-19 vaccine.

This clone was recorded only once. The genes are TRBV27 and TRBJ1-2; D is possibly TRBD1 (6 bases). CDR1 and CDR2 (germline): MNHEY, SMNVEV (reference sequence). V dropped 5 bases and J dropped 4 bases, with 11 bases sitting between them. CDR3 length: 13 residues. CDR3 coding DNA: TGTGCCAGCAGTGATACAGGGACCTATGGCTACACCTTC. This encodes CASSDTGTYGYTF.

The chain couples TRBV7-9 to TRBJ2-2; the D call may be TRBD1 or TRBD2 (5 bases each). The CDR3 has 14 amino acids. V lost 0 bases and J lost 7, with 9 bases in between. The germline V gene has CDR1 SEHNR and CDR2 FQNEAQ (reference sequence). The CDR3 DNA is TGTGCCAGCAGCTTAGCCTGGGGGAGCGGGGAGCTGTTTTTT. Protein product: CASSLAWGSGELFF.

This clone has just a few counts. This chain connects TRBV19 to TRBJ1-2, with TRBD1 matching over 8 bases. Germline CDR1 is LNHDA and CDR2 is SQIVND (reference sequence). V lost 3 bases and J lost 5; bases outside the gene matches: 8. This CDR3 contains 15 residues. The CDR3 sequence is CASSMNDRGFYGYTF. The CDR3 nucleotides read TGTGCCAGTAGTATGAACGACAGGGGTTTTTATGGCTACACCTTC.

This clone appeared a single time. The chain employs TRBV7-2 and TRBJ2-5; 7 nucleotides agree with TRBD2. The germline gives CDR1 SGHTA, CDR2 FQGNSA. V lost 3 bases to trimming and J lost 5 bases; unmatched junction nucleotides: 9. The CDR3 totals 15 residues. CDR3 region: CASSLGGVVTETQYF. The DNA of the CDR3 is TGTGCCAGCAGCTTGGGGGGGGTGGTAACGGAGACCCAGTACTTC.

This clone was picked up one time. CDR3 DNA sequence: TGTGCCAGCTTGAGGAGTCAGAATAGCAATCAGCCCCAGCATTTT. This sequence encodes CASLRSQNSNQPQHF. The V call is TRBV6-5, the J call TRBJ1-5; D is undetermined. The CDR3 sequence is 15 residues long. The germline V gene has CDR1 MNHEY and CDR2 SVGAGI. The V and J ends lost 8 bases and 0 bases respectively, with 14 bases between them.

This chain connects TRBV18 to TRBJ2-2; the D gene is possibly TRBD1 (5 bases). The CDR3 runs 15 residues. In germline, CDR1 is KGHSH, CDR2 LQKENI. The germline V and J ends were trimmed by 2 bases and 3 bases, with 10 bases remaining between them. In DNA form, the CDR3 reads TGTGCCAGCTCACCAATCAGGGCTTACACCGGGGAGCTGTTTTTT. Protein: CASSPIRAYTGELFF.

The gene calls are TRBV5-1 and TRBJ1-2; D perhaps matches TRBD1 (6 bases). Germline V gene sequence: CDR1 SGHRS, CDR2 YFSETQ. Trimming pared 4 bases from V and 4 bases from J, leaving 17 bases between. The CDR3 is 15 amino acids. DNA for the CDR3: TGCGCCAGCAGCCCACGTCCAGGGGACTTCTATGGCTACACCTTC. It specifies CASSPRPGDFYGYTF.

The rearrangement joins TRBV14 to TRBJ1-2; 9 bases align to TRBD1. Germline V gene data show CDR1 as SGHDN and CDR2 as FVKESK. V lost 4 bases and J lost 6; bases outside the gene matches: 15. CDR3 size: 17 residues. For the CDR3, the DNA is TGTGCCAGCAGCCGCCCAGGAAGGGGGGGACAGGGAAATGGCTACACCTTC. This encodes CASSRPGRGGQGNGYTF.

The chain employs TRBV28 and TRBJ1-4; D unclear. Trimming removed 6 bases from V and 6 bases from J, with 20 bases in between. The CDR3 is 16 amino acids. Germline CDR1 is MDHEN and CDR2 is SYDVKM. CDR3 region: CASSSLRQERDEKLFF. CDR3 nucleotides: TGTGCCAGCAGCTCCTTAAGGCAGGAGAGAGATGAAAAACTGTTTTTT.

The chain has TRBV6-5 and TRBJ1-1, with 7 bases identical to TRBD1. CDR1 is MNHEY, CDR2 SVGAGI, per germline. After removal of 5 bases from V and 1 base from J, the junction contained 7 bases not matched to a gene. This CDR3 is 15 amino acids long. Here the CDR3 reads CASSPWDSQNTEAFF. CDR3 nucleotides: TGTGCCAGCAGTCCTTGGGACAGCCAGAACACTGAAGCTTTCTTT.

The genes are TRBV9 and TRBJ1-4, with unresolved D. With 0 bases removed from V and 2 bases from J, the gap between germline ends came to 5 bases. CDR3 length: 14 amino acids. Germline CDR1 and CDR2: SGDLS and YYNGEE. The CDR3 DNA is TGTGCCAGCAGCGTAGGTGGGACTAATGAAAAACTGTTTTTT. Translation: CASSVGGTNEKLFF.

The chain couples TRBV7-2 to TRBJ1-2; D not resolved. Germline V gene data show CDR1 as SGHTA and CDR2 as FQGNSA. The CDR3 is made up of 11 amino acids. V lost 5 bases and J lost 3, with 4 bases in between. This CDR3 is CASSLYYGYTF. CDR3 DNA: TGTGCCAGCAGCCTATACTATGGCTACACCTTC. The variable domain in full, completed from reference TRBV7-2 and TRBJ1-2, reads GAGVSQSPSNKVTEKGKDVELRCDPISGHTALYWYRQSLGQGLEFLIYFQGNSAPDKSGLPSDRFSAERTGGSVSTLTIQRTQQEDSAVYLCASSLYYGYTFGSGTRLTVV.

The chain links TRBV30 to TRBJ1-2; weak D call: TRBD1 (6 bases). Germline assignment: CDR1 GTSNPN and CDR2 SVGIG (reference sequence). CDR3 length: 14 amino acids. The germline V and J ends were trimmed by 5 bases and 4 bases, with 17 bases remaining between them. The CDR3 spells CAWGGGGTSYGYTF. In DNA form, the CDR3 reads TGTGCCTGGGGGGGCGGAGGAACTAGCTATGGCTACACCTTC.

This clone was detected once. The chain couples TRBV20-1 to TRBJ2-4, with a possible D match to TRBD2 (6 bases). Trimming shortened V by 4 bases and J by 9 bases, and 10 bases separated the two germline ends. The germline V gene encodes CDR1 DFQATT and CDR2 SNEGSKA (reference sequence). This CDR3 spans 11 amino acids. CDR3 region: CSANPGGIQYF. CDR3 nucleotides: TGCAGTGCTAACCCCGGGGGCATTCAGTACTTC.

V and J are TRBV15 and TRBJ2-7; 9 bases align to TRBD1. This CDR3 region has 16 residues. With V trimmed by 0 bases and J by 5 bases, 8 bases remained unmatched. Per germline, CDR1 LNHNV and CDR2 YYDKDF (reference sequence). The CDR3 DNA reads as TGTGCCACCAGCAGAGATCCGGGACAGGGCGCGGACGAGCAGTACTTC. Amino acid sequence: CATSRDPGQGADEQYF.

This clone showed up just once. The chain employs TRBV18 and TRBJ1-6, with 7 bases aligning to TRBD1. V gave up 3 bases and J gave up 8 bases; unmatched junction bases: 10. Germline values: CDR1 KGHSH, CDR2 LQKENI. The CDR3 runs to 16 residues. The CDR3 reads CASSPSVGTVDSPLHF. Written as DNA, the CDR3 is TGTGCCAGCTCACCTTCCGTGGGGACAGTAGATTCACCCCTCCACTTT.

This clone came up once. The V call is TRBV27, the J call TRBJ2-7; D is possibly TRBD1 or TRBD2 (7 bases each). V was clipped by 2 bases and J by 6 bases, with 11 bases between them. Germline values: CDR1 MNHEY, CDR2 SMNVEV (reference sequence). This CDR3 spans 13 amino acids. The DNA for the CDR3 is TGTGCCAGCAGTTTAGTCAGGGGGGGCGAGCAGTACTTC. It encodes CASSLVRGGEQYF.

This rearrangement joins TRBV7-8 to TRBJ2-5; 7 bases agree with TRBD1. The CDR3 has 16 amino acids. V was clipped by 0 bases and J by 7 bases; unmatched bases: 11. Germline CDR1 SGHVS, CDR2 FQNEAQ. CDR3 bases: TGTGCCAGCAGCTTAGCAGGGAGACAGGGAGAATTGACCCAGTACTTC. This encodes CASSLAGRQGELTQYF.

This sequence joins TRBV11-2 and TRBJ2-7; maybe TRBD1 (6 bases). Germline CDR1 and CDR2: SGHAT and FQNNGV. This CDR3 is built from 18 residues. V dropped 5 bases and J dropped 4 bases, with 27 bases sitting between them. This CDR3 reads CASSRGMLGTGTPYEQYF. The CDR3 bases are TGTGCCAGCAGCCGAGGAATGTTAGGAACCGGGACACCTTACGAGCAGTACTTC.

The V gene is TRBV7-8, the J gene TRBJ2-7, with unresolved D. Germline assignment: CDR1 SGHVS and CDR2 FQNEAQ. V lost 6 bases and J lost 2, with 8 bases in between. The CDR3 extends over 12 amino acids. CDR3 in DNA: TGTGCCAGCAGATCCGTTACCTACGAGCAGTACTTC. This sequence encodes CASRSVTYEQYF.

The chain carries TRBV5-1 and TRBJ1-1, with TRBD1 matching 9 bases. The CDR3 length is 14 residues. Germline V gene data show CDR1 as SGHRS and CDR2 as YFSETQ. Trimming took 3 bases from V and 1 from J; bases not matched to a gene: 1. The CDR3 protein is CASSSGQGNTEAFF. The CDR3 bases are TGCGCCAGCAGCTCGGGACAGGGGAACACTGAAGCTTTCTTT.

This sequence joins TRBV28 and TRBJ1-2; 7 nucleotides match TRBD1. The CDR3 runs 15 residues. Trimming cost V 3 bases and J 7 bases; bases outside gene matches: 11. CDR1 is MDHEN and CDR2 is SYDVKM in the germline V gene. CDR3 protein: CASSFGGGGIGGYTF. Written as DNA, the CDR3 is TGTGCCAGCAGTTTCGGCGGAGGGGGCATTGGTGGCTACACCTTC.

The CDR3 region is CASTDRQGARPGELFF. The CDR3 DNA sequence: TGTGCCAGTACCGATAGACAGGGGGCGCGACCCGGGGAGCTGTTTTTT. The chain employs TRBV19 and TRBJ2-2; 10 bases match TRBD1. The CDR3 covers 16 residues. Germline CDR1 and CDR2: LNHDA and SQIVND (reference sequence). The V segment lost 7 bases and the J segment 6 bases; nucleotides outside the gene matches: 11.

The V gene is TRBV5-1, the J gene TRBJ2-1, with 8 bases matching TRBD1. CDR1 is SGHRS, CDR2 YFSETQ, per germline. CDR3 size: 16 residues. The V segment lost 1 base and the J segment 3 bases; nucleotides outside the gene matches: 6. This CDR3 reads CASSLTGTGHYNEQFF. Written as DNA, the CDR3 is TGCGCCAGCAGCTTGACCGGGACAGGACACTACAATGAGCAGTTCTTC.

The chain recombines TRBV28 with TRBJ2-1; D may be TRBD2 (5 bases). CDR1 MDHEN and CDR2 SYDVKM come from the germline V gene. CDR3 size: 15 residues. V dropped 8 bases and J dropped 1 base, with 15 bases sitting between them. The CDR3 loop reads CASGSYDLSYNEQFF. The CDR3 DNA is TGTGCCAGCGGGAGCTATGATCTATCCTACAATGAGCAGTTCTTC.

This chain links TRBV28 with TRBJ1-2, with 7 bases aligning to TRBD1. Unmatched junction bases numbered 10, after V lost 5 bases and J lost 7 bases. The V gene's germline CDR1 is MDHEN and CDR2 SYDVKM. This CDR3 spans 14 amino acids. This CDR3 reads CASSGGRGSGGYTF. The CDR3, as DNA: TGTGCCAGCAGTGGAGGCAGGGGGAGTGGTGGCTACACCTTC.